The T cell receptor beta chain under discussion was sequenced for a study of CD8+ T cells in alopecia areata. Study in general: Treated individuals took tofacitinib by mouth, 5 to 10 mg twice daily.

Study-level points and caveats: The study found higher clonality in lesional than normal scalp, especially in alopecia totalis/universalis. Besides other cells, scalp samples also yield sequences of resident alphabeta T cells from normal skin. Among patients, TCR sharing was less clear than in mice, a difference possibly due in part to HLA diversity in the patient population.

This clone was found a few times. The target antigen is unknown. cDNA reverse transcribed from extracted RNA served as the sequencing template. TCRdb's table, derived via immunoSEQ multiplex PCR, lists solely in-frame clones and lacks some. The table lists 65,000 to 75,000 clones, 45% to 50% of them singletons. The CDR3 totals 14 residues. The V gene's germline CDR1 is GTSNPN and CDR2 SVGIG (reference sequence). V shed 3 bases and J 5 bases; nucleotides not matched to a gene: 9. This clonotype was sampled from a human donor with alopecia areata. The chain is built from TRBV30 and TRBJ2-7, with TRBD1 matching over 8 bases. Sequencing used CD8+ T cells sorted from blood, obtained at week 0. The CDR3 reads CAWSQGRGQDEQYF. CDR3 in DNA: TGTGCCTGGAGCCAGGGCAGGGGGCAAGACGAGCAGTACTTC.